A selection of T cell receptor beta chains follows, all from one sample in a study of neoadjuvant anti-PD-1 for oral cavity cancer. Clones were read by immunoSEQ multiplex PCR, and TCRdb kept only the in-frame ones, dropping some. The repertoire holds approximately 15,000 clones, with roughly 70% as singletons. Sequencing used PBMCs, obtained before nivolumab (anti-PD-1) treatment. The receptors were sampled from a person aged 40-85 years with oral cavity squamous cell carcinoma. The CDR3 runs from the conserved cysteine through the conserved F or W. D genes are given only for firm matches. Clone size is stated in some rows and not others, as once, few, many or a class when expanded.

len | abundance | j_gene | d_gene | v_gene | CDR3nt | CDR3aa
17 | NA | TRBJ1-1 | NA | TRBV10-3 | TGTGCCATCAGTGAGTCTAGTGGGGTAAGGGAGTTAACTGAAGCTTTCTTT | CAISESSGVRELTEAFF
13 | NA | TRBJ2-7 | TRBD1 | TRBV29-1 | TGCAGCGCCTCCGGGACAGGGGGCTACGAGCAGTACTTC | CSASGTGGYEQYF
15 | NA | TRBJ1-5 | NA | TRBV19 | TGTGCCAGTAGAACCCAGGGGATTAGCAATCAGCCCCAGCATTTT | CASRTQGISNQPQHF
15 | NA | TRBJ2-7 | TRBD2 | TRBV5-1 | TGCGCCAGCAGCTTGGGGACTAGCGGGGGCTACGAGCAGTACTTC | CASSLGTSGGYEQYF
15 | NA | TRBJ2-2 | TRBD2 | TRBV2 | TGTGCCAGCAGTAGCTCTAGCGGGAGCTCCGGGGAGCTGTTTTTT | CASSSSSGSSGELFF
11 | NA | TRBJ1-2 | NA | TRBV29-1 | TGCAGCGTTGTAAAGGACTATGGCTACACCTTC | CSVVKDYGYTF
12 | NA | TRBJ2-1 | NA | TRBV5-4 | TGTGCCAGCAGCTCACCAAACAATGAGCAGTTCTTC | CASSSPNNEQFF
13 | NA | TRBJ1-2 | NA | TRBV27 | TGTGCCAGCAGGCTGACAGCTAACTATGGCTACACCTTC | CASRLTANYGYTF
15 | NA | TRBJ2-1 | NA | TRBV9 | TGTGCCAGCAGCGTAGAACCTACTCGGTACAATGAGCAGTTCTTC | CASSVEPTRYNEQFF
17 | NA | TRBJ2-2 | TRBD1 | TRBV27 | TGTGCCAGCACCCCGTCGGGAGGACAGGGGTTCGACGGGGAGCTGTTTTTT | CASTPSGGQGFDGELFF
13 | NA | TRBJ2-3 | NA | TRBV5-6 | TGTGCCAGCAGCTTAGGTTTCGAGTTCACGCAGTATTTT | CASSLGFEFTQYF
12 | NA | TRBJ2-7 | NA | TRBV6-1 | TGTGCCAGCAGTGATGGTAGCCGGGAGCAGTACTTC | CASSDGSREQYF
13 | NA | TRBJ1-2 | TRBD1 | TRBV29-1 | TGCAGCGTTGAGCAGGGGGCTGGCTATGGCTACACCTTC | CSVEQGAGYGYTF
13 | NA | TRBJ2-1 | TRBD1 | TRBV6-6 | TGTGCCAGCAGTTCCTGGACAGGGTTCGGGCAGTTCTTC | CASSSWTGFGQFF
15 | few | TRBJ2-2 | TRBD2 | TRBV14 | TGTGCCAGCAGCATAGCGGGAGGGAGCACCGGGGAGCTGTTTTTT | CASSIAGGSTGELFF
14 | NA | TRBJ2-1 | TRBD2 | TRBV25-1 | TGTGCCAGCAGACGGGCGGGAGGCGCCAATGAGCAGTTCTTC | CASRRAGGANEQFF
14 | few | TRBJ2-2 | NA | TRBV5-1 | TGCGCCAGCAGCAAAGAACCTTCCACCGGGGAGCTGTTTTTT | CASSKEPSTGELFF
13 | NA | TRBJ2-4 | NA | TRBV25-1 | TGTGCCAGCAGACCGACAGGGACTAACATTCAGTACTTC | CASRPTGTNIQYF
14 | NA | TRBJ1-4 | NA | TRBV5-6 | TGTGCCAGCAGCTTGGGGGGGATTAATGAAAAACTGTTTTTT | CASSLGGINEKLFF
14 | NA | TRBJ2-5 | NA | TRBV5-1 | TGCGCCAGCAGCTTTTCCAGGAGGAGTGAGACCCAGTACTTC | CASSFSRRSETQYF
14 | few | TRBJ1-2 | NA | TRBV5-5 | TGTGCCAGCAGCTTACAGGTCCTGGACTATGGCTACACCTTC | CASSLQVLDYGYTF
15 | NA | TRBJ2-1 | TRBD1 | TRBV5-8 | TGTGCCAGCAGCTTGGGACAGGGCCCCTACAATGAGCAGTTCTTC | CASSLGQGPYNEQFF
17 | medium-sized | TRBJ1-3 | NA | TRBV4-1 | TGCGCCAGCAGCCAAGACCCCCGCGGACACTCTGGAAACACCATATATTTT | CASSQDPRGHSGNTIYF
15 | NA | TRBJ1-5 | TRBD1 | TRBV28 | TGTGCCAGCAGGAGACTGGGACAGGGAAATCAGCCCCAGCATTTT | CASRRLGQGNQPQHF
14 | NA | TRBJ1-1 | NA | TRBV18 | TGTGCCAGCTCACCACAGGCGGTGAACACTGAAGCTTTCTTT | CASSPQAVNTEAFF
16 | once | TRBJ2-7 | TRBD1 | TRBV5-5 | TGTGCCAGCAGCTCACAGGGGGCCAATAATCTTAATGAGCAGTACTTC | CASSSQGANNLNEQYF
15 | NA | TRBJ1-4 | NA | TRBV6-1 | TGTGCCAGCAGTATCCCCCGGGGGCAGGAAGAAAAACTGTTTTTT | CASSIPRGQEEKLFF
17 | few | TRBJ1-1 | TRBD1 | TRBV7-9 | TGTGCCAGCAGCCTCGTCCCGGGACAGGGAATGAACACTGAAGCTTTCTTT | CASSLVPGQGMNTEAFF
13 | NA | TRBJ2-3 | NA | TRBV19 | TGTGCCAGCGGGGTTGCTAGCACAGATACGCAGTATTTT | CASGVASTDTQYF
17 | once | TRBJ1-4 | TRBD1 | TRBV25-1 | TGTGCCAGCAGTGACGTCGGGACAGGGGGCGGAGGTGAAAAACTGTTTTTT | CASSDVGTGGGGEKLFF
11 | NA | TRBJ2-7 | NA | TRBV20-1 | TGCAGTGCTAGACTAAGAAACGAGCAGTACTTC | CSARLRNEQYF
16 | NA | TRBJ1-6 | NA | TRBV5-1 | TGCGCCAGCAGCCTCCATATGGGACAAACTAACTCACCCCTCCACTTT | CASSLHMGQTNSPLHF
15 | NA | TRBJ1-3 | TRBD1 | TRBV6-6 | TGTGCCAGCAGTTCAGGGGGCCTAGTTGGAAACACCATATATTTT | CASSSGGLVGNTIYF
19 | few | TRBJ1-6 | NA | TRBV7-8 | TGTGCCAGCAGCTTACTCGGGACTTTTCCTTTAGCGAATAATTCACCCCTCCACTTT | CASSLLGTFPLANNSPLHF
14 | NA | TRBJ2-7 | NA | TRBV13 | TGTGCCAGCAGCTTTGGGCAGGGGAACTACGAGCAGTACTTC | CASSFGQGNYEQYF
16 | NA | TRBJ1-3 | NA | TRBV4-1 | TGCGCCAGCAGCCAAGGCGCCCAGGGGCCGGGAAACACCATATATTTT | CASSQGAQGPGNTIYF
13 | NA | TRBJ1-5 | NA | TRBV30 | TGTGCCTGGAGCGAACAGGGAGGTCAGCCCCAGCATTTT | CAWSEQGGQPQHF
21 | once | TRBJ2-1 | TRBD2 | TRBV2 | TGTGCCAGCAGCCCCGGGACAACCCTAGCGGGAGCCCCGAGCTCCTACAATGAGCAGTTCTTC | CASSPGTTLAGAPSSYNEQFF
14 | NA | TRBJ1-1 | TRBD1 | TRBV10-2 | TGCGCCAGCAGAGCCGGGACAGGGAACACTGAAGCTTTCTTT | CASRAGTGNTEAFF
15 | NA | TRBJ2-2 | NA | TRBV7-2 | TGTGCCAGCAGCTTAGCGAGCTCGAACACCGGGGAGCTGTTTTTT | CASSLASSNTGELFF